This T cell receptor (beta chain) came from a study of T cells expressing NK-cell markers. Generation of TCR beta cDNA was performed by 5'RACE template switching incorporating UMIs. Reanalyzing the 5' RACE reads, TCRdb keeps one entry per CDR3 protein, without DNA. The table lists roughly 420,000 distinct CDR3 sequences. CDR3 length: 12 amino acids. Germline CDR1 is SQVTM and CDR2 is ANQGSEA. The sequencing input was blood T cells: a sorted CD56 or NKG2C T cell subset, CD4+ or CD8+ T cells, or bulk PBMC T cells (not recorded which). This sequence was found in a woman between 18 and 70 years old in good health. The V and J genes are TRBV29-1 and TRBJ2-1; TCRdb picks TRBD2, but there is no DNA to check that call. CDR3 amino acids: CSVVWAINEQFF.